One and the same sample provided the 27 T cell receptor beta chains below, sequenced in a study of Graves' ophthalmopathy and Graves' hyperthyroidism. The authors amplified TCR beta CDR3 regions, and they did so from RNA transcripts for repertoire sequencing. Scientists carried out first-round RT-PCR using HTBI primers and then a second-round multiplex PCR. TCRdb reanalysed the multiplex PCR reads using MiXCR and keeps one entry per CDR3 protein. The table has about 400,000 distinct CDR3 sequences, about 16% seen once. The sequenced material came from peripheral blood. The receptors derive from a young woman with Graves' ophthalmopathy.

CDR3: CASSLFPPGVSQETQYF. The CDR3 nucleotides read TGTGCCAGCAGCTTATTCCCACCGGGGGTCAGCCAAGAGACCCAGTACTTC. The chain couples TRBV11-2 to TRBJ2-5; maybe TRBD2 (6 bases). The CDR3 is 17 residues long. Trimming removed 2 bases from V and 1 base from J, with 17 bases in between. Germline loops: CDR1 SGHAT, CDR2 FQNNGV.

This clonotype has ten or more counts. The chain joins TRBV28 to TRBJ2-2; 10 bases are shared with TRBD2. CDR3 length: 17 residues. Germline V CDR1 and CDR2: MDHEN, SYDVKM. The trim removed 6 bases at V and 3 bases at J, leaving 10 bases unmatched. CDR3 amino acids: CASRTPIGLADTGELFF. The CDR3 nucleotides are TGTGCCAGCAGAACTCCAATAGGACTAGCGGACACCGGGGAGCTGTTTTTT. The entire variable domain, with the rest obtained from reference TRBV28 and TRBJ2-2, is as follows: DVKVTQSSRYLVKRTGEKVFLECVQDMDHENMFWYRQDPGLGLRLIYFSYDVKMKEKGDIPEGYSVSREKKERFSLILESASTNQTSMYLCASRTPIGLADTGELFFGEGSRLTVL.

The genes are TRBV12-3 or TRBV12-4 and TRBJ2-7; D is undetermined. V was pared by 8 bases and J by 2 bases, with 10 bases between. The CDR3 spans 12 residues. The CDR3 bases are TGTGCCAGCGGACGGATACCCTACGAGCAGTACTTC. Protein product: CASGRIPYEQYF.

The chain couples TRBV20-1 to TRBJ2-7, with D perhaps TRBD1 or TRBD2 (5 bases each). The CDR3 covers 13 residues. Germline-derived CDR1 and CDR2 are DFQATT and SNEGSKA (reference sequence). V lost 2 bases and J 6 bases, leaving 14 bases between the germline ends. CDR3 sequence reads: CSARHGTPLEQYF. DNA for the CDR3: TGCAGTGCTAGACATGGGACCCCTCTCGAGCAGTACTTC.

The chain uses TRBV3-1 and TRBJ2-7; TRBD2 matches 16 bases. CDR1 and CDR2 from the germline V gene are LGHDT and YNNKEL (reference sequence). The V and J ends lost 4 bases and 7 bases, in that order; junction bases with no gene match: 16. This CDR3 is 19 amino acids long. CDR3 nucleotides: TGTGCCAGCAGCCCCCTCCCCGTTGGGACTAGCGGGAGGGTAGGGGAGCAGTACTTC. This translates into CASSPLPVGTSGRVGEQYF.

This clonotype was seen ten or more times. The chain links TRBV6-2 or TRBV6-3 to TRBJ2-7; D may match TRBD1 or TRBD2 (6 bases each). The CDR3 length is 14 residues. V was trimmed by 7 bases and J by 5 bases, leaving 18 bases between them. CDR1 and CDR2 (germline): MNHEY, SVGEGT. CDR3 nucleotide sequence: TGTGCCAGCACCGAACGGCAGGGGAGGCACGAGCAGTACTTC. Protein: CASTERQGRHEQYF.

This clonotype was counted many times. The chain has TRBV30 and TRBJ2-5; 9 nucleotides agree with TRBD2. The V segment lost 1 base and the J segment 2 bases; nucleotides outside the gene matches: 2. The CDR3 sequence is 14 residues long. Germline CDR1 is GTSNPN and CDR2 is SVGIG (reference sequence). CDR3 amino acids: CAWSGAGGQETQYF. In DNA, the CDR3 is TGTGCCTGGAGTGGGGCGGGGGGGCAAGAGACCCAGTACTTC.

In its sample, this clonotype was seen a few times. The V gene is TRBV6-2 or TRBV6-3, the J gene TRBJ1-6; TRBD1 matches at 7 bases. This CDR3 spans 15 amino acids. V shed 7 bases and J 8 bases; nucleotides not matched to a gene: 11. Germline V gene lookup returns CDR1 MNHEY and CDR2 SVGEGT. CDR3 region: CASTVTAGGYSPLHF. In nucleotides, the CDR3 is TGTGCCAGCACCGTTACCGCAGGGGGATATTCACCCCTCCACTTT.

This clonotype was picked up many times. The chain joins TRBV6-2 or TRBV6-3 to TRBJ1-5; no clear D. This CDR3 contains 17 residues. Per the germline V gene, CDR1 is MNHEY and CDR2 is SVGEGT. Trimming took off 2 bases at V and 5 bases at J, with 19 bases between the two ends. The CDR3: CASSYRYRGPPYQPQHF. In DNA form, the CDR3 reads TGTGCCAGCAGTTACCGGTATCGAGGGCCTCCATATCAGCCCCAGCATTTT.

This clonotype was seen many times. The gene calls are TRBV5-1 and TRBJ2-2; TRBD1 aligns across 9 bases. Losses at the gene ends were 3 bases for V and 5 bases for J; bases not matched to a gene: 5. CDR1 and CDR2 from the germline V gene are SGHRS and YFSETQ. The CDR3 has 15 residues. The CDR3 DNA reads TGCGCCAGCAGCTGGGGACAGGGACGGACCGGGGAGCTGTTTTTT. It encodes CASSWGQGRTGELFF.

This clonotype was counted many times. V is TRBV18 and J is TRBJ2-7; D remains unclear. Deletions cut 3 bases from V and 2 bases from J, with 11 bases between. CDR3 length: 14 residues. Germline assignment: CDR1 KGHSH and CDR2 LQKENI. The CDR3 nucleotides are TGTGCCAGCTCACCTGATTTTGGAACCTACGAGCAGTACTTC. Translation gives CASSPDFGTYEQYF.

The chain has TRBV30 and TRBJ1-1; the D is unclear. CDR3 length: 13 amino acids. CDR1 is GTSNPN, CDR2 SVGIG, per germline (reference sequence). Trimming removed 2 bases at V and 1 base at J, with 8 bases between. The CDR3 is CAWSPGENTEAFF. CDR3 DNA sequence: TGTGCCTGGAGTCCAGGAGAGAACACTGAAGCTTTCTTT.

This clonotype was counted many times. The chain uses TRBV12-3 or TRBV12-4 and TRBJ1-6, with D possibly TRBD1 on 6 matching bases. With 3 bases removed from V and 8 bases from J, the gap between germline ends came to 20 bases. The CDR3 extends over 17 amino acids. The CDR3 protein is CASSFRGVGRADSPLHF. CDR3 DNA sequence: TGTGCCAGCAGTTTTAGGGGGGTCGGCAGGGCCGATTCACCCCTCCACTTT.

This clonotype was seen at least ten times. The V gene is TRBV6-2 or TRBV6-3, the J gene TRBJ2-7; the D is unclear. CDR1 is MNHEY, CDR2 SVGEGT, per germline. Trimming took 0 bases from V and 4 from J, leaving 13 bases between them. The CDR3 covers 15 residues. The CDR3 loop is CASSYSTGLFYEQYF. CDR3 bases: TGTGCCAGCAGTTACTCGACCGGGCTTTTTTACGAGCAGTACTTC.

This clonotype was recorded at least ten times. The gene calls are TRBV6-1 and TRBJ2-5; 11 nucleotides match TRBD1. The J segment lost 2 bases and the V segment lost 8 bases, leaving 4 bases of the junction unmatched. The CDR3 sequence is 14 residues long. CDR1 and CDR2 (germline): MNHNS, SASEGT. This CDR3 is CASGWDRGQETQYF. CDR3 DNA: TGTGCCAGCGGCTGGGACAGGGGGCAAGAGACCCAGTACTTC.

The chain links TRBV7-2 to TRBJ2-4; 14 nucleotides match TRBD2. The germline V gene encodes CDR1 SGHTA and CDR2 FQGNSA. This CDR3 comprises 17 residues. Losses at the gene ends were 4 bases for V and 0 bases for J; bases not matched to a gene: 2. The CDR3 DNA reads TGTGCCAGCAGCTCGGGACTAGCGGGAGAAGCCAAAAACATTCAGTACTTC. It specifies CASSSGLAGEAKNIQYF.

This clonotype was counted at least ten times. At one end, the junction sequence differs from germline, possibly due to a read error. The chain uses TRBV7-9 and TRBJ1-6, with no clear D. Germline V gene data show CDR1 as SEHNR and CDR2 as FQNEAQ (reference sequence). This CDR3 is built from 18 residues. CDR3 sequence: CAGSLSSRGNGYNSPLHF. CDR3 DNA: TGTGCCGGCAGCTTAAGTTCGCGGGGAAACGGCTATAATTCACCCCTCCACTTT. Combining the CDR3 with reference TRBV7-9 and TRBJ1-6 gives the whole variable domain DTGVSQNPRHKITKRGQNVTFRCDPISEHNRLYWYRQTLGQGPEFLTYFQNEAQLEKSRLLSDRFSAERPKGSFSTLEIQRTEQGDSAMYLCAGSLSSRGNGYNSPLHFGNGTRLTVT.

This clonotype was counted ten times or more. This chain joins TRBV4-1 and TRBJ1-1; D is ambiguous. The CDR3 contains 15 residues. V was cut by 3 bases and J by 1 base, with 12 bases left in between. The V gene's germline CDR1 is MGHRA and CDR2 YSYEKL. The CDR3 loop reads CASSHLGGRNTEAFF. The CDR3 DNA reads as TGCGCCAGCAGCCACCTAGGAGGGAGGAACACTGAAGCTTTCTTT.

The chain couples TRBV12-3 or TRBV12-4 to TRBJ2-7; 11 nucleotides line up with TRBD2. The CDR3 length is 16 residues. V trimming: 5 bases; J trimming: 0 bases; junction bases outside the gene matches: 6. CDR3 sequence (DNA): TGTGCCAGCAGTGAAGCTAGCGGGAGGTTCTCCTACGAGCAGTACTTC. Its protein is CASSEASGRFSYEQYF.

This clonotype was counted many times. The CDR3 DNA is TGTGCCTGGGGGGACCAAACGAACACTGAAGCTTTCTTT. Residues: CAWGDQTNTEAFF. This chain uses TRBV30 with TRBJ1-1, with a weak D call TRBD1 (5 bases). Germline V gene lookup returns CDR1 GTSNPN and CDR2 SVGIG (reference sequence). V gave up 5 bases and J gave up 1 base, with 11 bases separating them. The CDR3 is 13 amino acids.

This clonotype was detected ten times or more. The CDR3 sequence: CASSPVFFRSPLHF. The CDR3 region has the DNA TGTGCCAGCAGCCCCGTTTTCTTTAGGTCACCCCTCCACTTT. The chain joins TRBV28 to TRBJ1-6; D remains ambiguous. Germline assignment: CDR1 MDHEN and CDR2 SYDVKM. V was pared by 6 bases and J by 10 bases, with 16 bases between. This CDR3 is built from 14 residues.

Many counts were recorded for this clonotype. The rearrangement joins TRBV6-1 to TRBJ2-7; D not certain. The V gene lost 1 base and the J gene lost 2 bases, with 3 bases spanning the gap. The germline V gene has CDR1 MNHNS and CDR2 SASEGT. The CDR3 consists of 12 residues. CDR3 protein: CASSEGTYEQYF. CDR3 nucleotide sequence: TGTGCCAGCAGTGAAGGGACCTACGAGCAGTACTTC.

This clonotype was counted ten times or more. The CDR3 DNA follows: TGTGCCAGCAGTGAAGCGGTGACCCAGTACTTC. It yields the protein CASSEAVTQYF. The V call is TRBV6-1, the J call TRBJ2-5; the D is unclear. There are 11 residues in the CDR3. Germline V lookup: CDR1 MNHNS, CDR2 SASEGT. Trimming shortened V by 0 bases and J by 7 bases, and 3 bases separated the two germline ends.

This clonotype was recorded at least ten times. The chain joins TRBV6-2 or TRBV6-3 to TRBJ1-5, with D perhaps matching TRBD1 (5 bases). The CDR3 sequence is 14 residues long. From germline, CDR1 is MNHEY and CDR2 SVGEGT. The ends were cut back, 7 bases at V and 4 bases at J, with 14 bases in the middle. CDR3 DNA sequence: TGTGCCAGCACCTTGGGGGGAAGGAATCAGCCCCAGCATTTT. Translated, it gives CASTLGGRNQPQHF.

The chain has TRBV12-3 or TRBV12-4 and TRBJ1-2; D not resolved. V gave up 4 bases and J gave up 8 bases, with 17 bases separating them. The CDR3 is 14 residues long. CDR3 in amino acids: CASSYSPDLGGYTF. CDR3 DNA: TGTGCCAGCAGTTACTCGCCGGACTTAGGCGGCTACACCTTC.

This clonotype was recorded at least ten times. The chain is built from TRBV10-3 and TRBJ2-2, with 8 bases lining up with TRBD1. Germline values: CDR1 ENHRY, CDR2 SYGVKD. Germline trimming cut 6 bases from V and 1 base from J; bases unmatched to any gene: 16. This CDR3 has 19 residues. CDR3 DNA sequence: TGTGCCATCAGCGGTGCTACTACAGGGGGTGTTGGGAACACCGGGGAGCTGTTTTTT. As protein: CAISGATTGGVGNTGELFF.

This clonotype was picked up many times. The chain combines TRBV5-4 with TRBJ2-5; 7 bases are shared with TRBD2. Germline values: CDR1 SGHNT, CDR2 YYREEE (reference sequence). The CDR3 has 13 amino acids. The chain's CDR3 is CGSGREIQETQYF. CDR3 nucleotides: TGTGGGAGTGGGCGGGAGATCCAAGAGACCCAGTACTTC.